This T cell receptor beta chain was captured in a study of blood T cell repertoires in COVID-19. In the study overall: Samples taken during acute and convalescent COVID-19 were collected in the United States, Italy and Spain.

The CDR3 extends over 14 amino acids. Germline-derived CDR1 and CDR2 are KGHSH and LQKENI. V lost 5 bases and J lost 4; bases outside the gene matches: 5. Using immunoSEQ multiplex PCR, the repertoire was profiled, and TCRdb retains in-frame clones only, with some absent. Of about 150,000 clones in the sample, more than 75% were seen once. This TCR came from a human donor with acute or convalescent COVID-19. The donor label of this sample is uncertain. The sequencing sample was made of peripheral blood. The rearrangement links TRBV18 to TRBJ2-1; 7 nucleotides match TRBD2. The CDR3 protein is CASSTPGGYNEQFF. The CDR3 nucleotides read TGTGCCAGCTCAACTCCCGGGGGGTACAATGAGCAGTTCTTC.